A single sample gave rise to the 30 T cell receptor beta chains below, sequenced in a study of T cells in Graves' hyperthyroidism and ophthalmopathy. What was amplified from RNA transcripts were TCR beta CDR3 regions. The TCR CDR3 first-round RT-PCR relied on the HTBI primer set. From the multiplex PCR reads, TCRdb called clonotypes with MiXCR, one entry per CDR3 protein. The sample contains 700,000 to 850,000 distinct CDR3 sequences, roughly 32% of which appear only once. The specimen sequenced was blood. These receptors were obtained from a woman in her forties with Graves' hyperthyroidism.

As to this clonotype: Sequence at one end of the junction differs from germline and may be a read error. CDR3 sequence reads: CAISEGQPNTEAF. The CDR3 nucleotides read TGTGCCATCAGTGAGGGACAGCCGAACACTGAAGCTTTC. V and J are TRBV10-3 and TRBJ2-6; weak D call: TRBD1 (6 bases). CDR1 is ENHRY and CDR2 is SYGVKD in the germline V gene. This CDR3 spans 13 amino acids.

This clonotype was picked up many times. The chain has TRBV4-3 and TRBJ1-1; D unclear. V gave up 2 bases and J gave up 8 bases, with 12 bases separating them. The CDR3 has 13 amino acids. The germline CDR1 and CDR2 sequences are LGHNA and YSLEER. CDR3 loop: CASSQTGVTEAFF. The CDR3 DNA reads as TGCGCCAGCAGCCAAACGGGAGTTACCGAAGCTTTCTTT.

This clonotype came up many times. The chain has TRBV12-3 or TRBV12-4 and TRBJ2-7; no definite D call. The CDR3 contains 14 residues. V lost 6 bases and J 9 bases, leaving 21 bases between the germline ends. The CDR3 sequence is CASSRHVDRVGQYF. CDR3 DNA sequence: TGTGCCAGCAGCCGTCACGTGGACCGGGTGGGGCAGTACTTC.

As concerns this clonotype: With a much larger clone just one base away, this may be a read error. This rearrangement joins TRBV15 to TRBJ1-6; D may be TRBD1 (6 bases). Germline CDR1 reads LNHNV; CDR2 reads YYDKDF (reference sequence). CDR3 length equals 18 residues. Here the CDR3 reads CATGRAEMSGTLDSPLHF. The DNA of the CDR3 is TGTGCCACCGGCAGAGCTGAGATGAGTGGGACATTAGATTCACCCCTCCACTTT.

J is TRBJ2-6 and V is TRBV5-6; 7 bases agree with TRBD1. CDR1 SGHDT and CDR2 YYEEEE come from the germline V gene. The CDR3 contains 17 residues. V shed 2 bases, J shed 0 bases, and the junction held 5 bases outside the gene matches. CDR3 sequence: CASSFGQAYSGANVLTF. As DNA, the CDR3 is TGTGCCAGCAGCTTTGGACAGGCCTACTCTGGGGCCAACGTCCTGACTTTC.

The genes are TRBV7-2 and TRBJ2-7, with 7 positions matching TRBD1. The CDR3 contains 16 residues. V dropped 3 bases and J dropped 3; count of bases not matched to a gene: 11. Germline assignment: CDR1 SGHTA and CDR2 FQGNSA. In nucleotides, the CDR3 is TGTGCCAGCAGCTTGCTGGCGACAGGGACCGGCTACGAGCAGTACTTC. This gives the protein CASSLLATGTGYEQYF. The variable domain in full, with the rest retrieved from reference TRBV7-2 and TRBJ2-7, is GAGVSQSPSNKVTEKGKDVELRCDPISGHTALYWYRQSLGQGLEFLIYFQGNSAPDKSGLPSDRFSAERTGGSVSTLTIQRTQQEDSAVYLCASSLLATGTGYEQYFGPGTRLTVT.

A note on this clonotype: Given a much more abundant clone one base away, this may be a read error. The chain combines TRBV7-2 with TRBJ1-1; 7 positions agree with TRBD1. The CDR3 has 11 residues. Trimming took 11 bases from V and 7 from J; bases not matched to a gene: 7. CDR1 is SGHTA, CDR2 FQGNSA, per germline. The DNA of the CDR3 is TGTGCCGGGCGACAGGGTAGTGAAGCTTTCTTT. Translation gives CAGRQGSEAFF.

Details on this clonotype: A read error is possible here, since a much larger clone lies one base away. CDR3 DNA sequence: TGCAGTCCCAAGGCAGAAATGAGCACTGAAGCTTTCTTT. Its protein product is CSPKAEMSTEAFF. This chain uses TRBV20-1 with TRBJ1-1; the D is unclear. The V gene's germline CDR1 is DFQATT and CDR2 SNEGSKA (reference sequence). The CDR3 consists of 13 residues. The V and J ends lost 8 bases and 4 bases respectively, with 17 bases between them.

The chain is built from TRBV6-5 and TRBJ1-4, with TRBD1 matching 7 bases. Unmatched junction bases numbered 10, after V lost 10 bases and J lost 8 bases. In germline, CDR1 is MNHEY, CDR2 SVGAGI. The CDR3 contains 13 residues. CDR3 protein: CATAGQGQEKLFF. CDR3 sequence (DNA): TGTGCCACCGCCGGGCAGGGACAGGAAAAACTGTTTTTT.

This clonotype was detected once. V usage is TRBV9 and J usage is TRBJ2-2, with D hard to call. This CDR3 has 15 amino acids. The germline V and J ends were trimmed by 3 bases and 4 bases, with 13 bases remaining between them. The germline gives CDR1 SGDLS, CDR2 YYNGEE. The CDR3 here is CASSAYGLGTGELFF. The CDR3 nucleotides are TGTGCCAGCAGCGCCTACGGGCTGGGCACCGGGGAGCTGTTTTTT.

Many counts were recorded for this clonotype. The chain joins TRBV12-3 or TRBV12-4 to TRBJ1-6, with 8 bases fitting TRBD1. J lost 9 bases, V lost 6 bases, and 7 bases had no gene match. This CDR3 has 14 amino acids. CDR3 sequence (DNA): TGTGCCAGCAGCCTACAGGGGGATAGTTCACCCCTCCACTTT. Protein: CASSLQGDSSPLHF.

This clonotype was counted between two and nine times. The rearrangement links TRBV7-9 to TRBJ2-7; a weak D match, TRBD2 (6 bases). The length of the CDR3 is 14 residues. V was trimmed by 8 bases and J by 5 bases, leaving 19 bases between them. Germline CDR1 SEHNR, CDR2 FQNEAQ (reference sequence). This chain's CDR3 is CASSPPAREDEQYF. For the CDR3, the DNA is TGTGCCAGCTCACCACCGGCAAGGGAGGACGAGCAGTACTTC.

The chain employs TRBV19 and TRBJ1-1; D ambiguous. CDR1 is LNHDA, CDR2 SQIVND, per germline (reference sequence). The ends were cut back, 4 bases at V and 1 base at J, with 7 bases in the middle. The CDR3 consists of 13 residues. The CDR3 region has the DNA TGTGCCAGTAGTACAACACGGAACACTGAAGCTTTCTTT. It codes for CASSTTRNTEAFF.

This clonotype was counted many times. V gene TRBV7-2 combines with J gene TRBJ1-5; D call uncertain. The germline V and J ends were trimmed by 3 bases and 6 bases, with 12 bases remaining between them. Germline CDR1 reads SGHTA; CDR2 reads FQGNSA. The CDR3 is made up of 14 amino acids. The CDR3 nucleotides read TGTGCCAGCAGCTTGGGAGTGCTGAGTCAGCCCCAGCATTTT. It is translated as CASSLGVLSQPQHF.

In DNA form, the CDR3 reads TGCAGTGCTAGAGATCTCATACGGGGGGCAGGCTACGAGCAGTACTTC. Its protein is CSARDLIRGAGYEQYF. This rearrangement joins TRBV20-1 to TRBJ2-7, with D perhaps matching TRBD2 (7 bases). Trimming removed 0 bases from V and 3 bases from J, with 18 bases in between. This CDR3 contains 16 residues. Germline CDR1 reads DFQATT; CDR2 reads SNEGSKA (reference sequence).

In its sample, this clonotype was seen many times. V usage is TRBV7-9 and J usage is TRBJ1-6, with a possible D match to TRBD1 (6 bases). The CDR3 is 12 residues long. From germline, CDR1 is SEHNR and CDR2 FQNEAQ (reference sequence). V was trimmed by 11 bases and J by 12 bases, leaving 17 bases between them. The CDR3 protein is CAHNRVGEPLHF. The CDR3, as DNA: TGTGCCCACAACAGGGTTGGGGAACCCCTCCACTTT.

In its sample, this clonotype was seen many times. The junction shows a germline mismatch at one end, possibly a read error. The chain joins TRBV6-5 to TRBJ1-1, with 9 bases fitting TRBD1. This CDR3 spans 13 amino acids. CDR1 is MNHEY, CDR2 SVGAGI, per germline. CDR3 loop: CASSLGTGTEAFF. In DNA form, the CDR3 reads TGTGCTAGCAGCTTAGGGACAGGGACTGAAGCTTTCTTT.

The rearrangement uses TRBV10-3 and TRBJ1-4, with TRBD1 identical over 7 bases. Germline CDR1 is ENHRY and CDR2 is SYGVKD. V gave up 3 bases and J gave up 8 bases; unmatched junction bases: 12. The CDR3 runs to 16 residues. CDR3 in amino acids: CAISDKDRLIREKLFF. Here the CDR3 DNA reads TGTGCCATCAGTGATAAGGACAGGTTAATAAGGGAAAAACTGTTTTTT.

This chain joins TRBV5-5 and TRBJ1-6; 8 positions match TRBD1. The CDR3 consists of 18 residues. Germline V gene data show CDR1 as SGHKS and CDR2 as YYEKEE (reference sequence). The J segment lost 1 base and the V segment lost 2 bases, leaving 8 bases of the junction unmatched. Here the CDR3 reads CASSFLDRGRSYNSPLHF. Here the CDR3 DNA reads TGTGCCAGCAGCTTCCTCGACAGGGGCCGGTCCTATAATTCACCCCTCCACTTT. Using reference TRBV5-5 and TRBJ1-6 for the parts outside the CDR3, the full variable domain is DAGVTQSPTHLIKTRGQQVTLRCSPISGHKSVSWYQQVLGQGPQFIFQYYEKEERGRGNFPDRFSARQFPNYSSELNVNALLLGDSALYLCASSFLDRGRSYNSPLHFGNGTRLTVT.

This clonotype was recorded many times. The chain employs TRBV7-2 and TRBJ1-5; weak D call: TRBD1 (5 bases). This CDR3 is built from 13 residues. With 1 base removed from V and 4 bases from J, the gap between germline ends came to 5 bases. From germline, CDR1 is SGHTA and CDR2 FQGNSA. This CDR3 reads CASSLDRNQPQHF. CDR3 DNA: TGTGCCAGCAGCTTAGACAGGAATCAGCCCCAGCATTTT.

Concerning this clonotype itself: Since a much larger clone is just one base distant, this may be a read error. The J gene is TRBJ2-6, the V gene TRBV19; D might be TRBD1 (5 bases). CDR3 length equals 14 residues. The germline V gene encodes CDR1 LNHDA and CDR2 SQIVND (reference sequence). The CDR3 reads CASLDGGGANVLIF. DNA of the CDR3: TGTGCCAGTCTAGACGGCGGTGGGGCCAACGTCCTGATTTTC.

The V and J genes are TRBV9 and TRBJ2-7, with D possibly TRBD2 on 6 matching bases. This CDR3 has 14 residues. Between the trimmed V and J ends, which lost 4 bases and 2 bases, there was a span of 13 bases. The V gene's germline CDR1 is SGDLS and CDR2 YYNGEE. This CDR3 is CASSPWREAYEQYF. CDR3 nucleotide sequence: TGTGCCAGCAGCCCATGGAGGGAGGCCTACGAGCAGTACTTC.

The chain carries TRBV20-1 and TRBJ2-3; 12 positions agree with TRBD2. Germline CDR1 DFQATT, CDR2 SNEGSKA (reference sequence). The J segment lost 5 bases and the V segment lost 0 bases, leaving 12 bases of the junction unmatched. The CDR3 totals 18 residues. CDR3 in amino acids: CSARDSSLAGGRVDTQYF. The CDR3 DNA reads as TGCAGTGCTAGAGACTCGTCACTAGCGGGGGGCCGTGTAGATACGCAGTATTTT.

CDR3 region: CASRSQAYNSPLHF. CDR3 nucleotide sequence: TGTGCCAGCAGATCACAGGCATATAATTCACCCCTCCACTTT. The J gene is TRBJ1-6, the V gene TRBV12-3 or TRBV12-4; D may be TRBD1 (5 bases). The CDR3 has 14 amino acids. Trimming stripped 6 bases from V and 4 bases from J, with 10 bases between.

This clonotype was counted a few times. This chain connects TRBV7-2 to TRBJ2-5, with D tentatively TRBD2 (7 bases). The germline V gene has CDR1 SGHTA and CDR2 FQGNSA. Trimming shortened V by 2 bases and J by 4 bases, and 23 bases separated the two germline ends. There are 18 residues in the CDR3. The CDR3 is CASSLRWGGQGAGETQYF. DNA of the CDR3: TGTGCCAGCAGCTTACGATGGGGGGGGCAGGGCGCCGGAGAGACCCAGTACTTC.

With regard to this clonotype: This may be a read error, as it is one base from a much larger clone. The rearrangement joins TRBV7-2 to TRBJ2-7, with 7 bases aligning to TRBD1. The germline CDR1 and CDR2 sequences are SGHTA and FQGNSA. This CDR3 spans 15 amino acids. CDR3 in amino acids: CAGSLEGANSYEQYF. The CDR3 bases are TGTGCCGGCAGCTTAGAGGGGGCCAACTCTTACGAGCAGTACTTC.

The rearrangement uses TRBV29-1 and TRBJ1-6; D is possibly TRBD1 (6 bases). CDR3 size: 16 residues. Between the trimmed V and J ends, which lost 6 bases and 9 bases, there was a span of 24 bases. Per germline, CDR1 SQVTM and CDR2 ANQGSEA. The CDR3 loop is CSVLRGGGGLGSPLHF. The CDR3 DNA reads TGCAGCGTACTCAGGGGCGGTGGGGGGCTCGGTTCACCCCTCCACTTT.

This clonotype was counted many times. The chain has TRBV6-5 and TRBJ2-7; TRBD1 is a possible D gene (6 bases). Trimming took off 6 bases at V and 0 bases at J, with 9 bases between the two ends. This CDR3 spans 13 amino acids. Germline V gene lookup returns CDR1 MNHEY and CDR2 SVGAGI. The CDR3 sequence is CASSSGHSYEQYF. The DNA for the CDR3 is TGTGCCAGCAGCTCGGGACACTCCTACGAGCAGTACTTC.

To note about this clonotype: Possible read error: a much larger clone is one base away. In this CDR3 the conserved last residue, phenylalanine or tryptophan, is missing, so a read error is likely. The V call is TRBV12-3 or TRBV12-4, the J call TRBJ1-6; possible D gene TRBD1, 5 bases. CDR3 length: 17 residues. Trimming cost V 5 bases and J 7 bases, with 21 bases left between them. CDR3 region: CASSPWGEPDLNSPLHL. DNA for the CDR3: TGTGCCAGCAGTCCGTGGGGGGAACCAGACCTCAATTCACCCCTCCACCTT.

Of note for this clonotype: A much larger clone lies one base from this, so it may be a read error. The rearrangement uses TRBV12-3 or TRBV12-4 and TRBJ1-6; D may be TRBD1 (5 bases). The ends were cut back, 3 bases at V and 16 bases at J, with 13 bases in the middle. This CDR3 contains 12 residues. CDR3 amino acids: CASSLGRIELHF. The CDR3 coding sequence is TGTGCCAGCAGTTTGGGGCGGATCGAACTCCACTTT.